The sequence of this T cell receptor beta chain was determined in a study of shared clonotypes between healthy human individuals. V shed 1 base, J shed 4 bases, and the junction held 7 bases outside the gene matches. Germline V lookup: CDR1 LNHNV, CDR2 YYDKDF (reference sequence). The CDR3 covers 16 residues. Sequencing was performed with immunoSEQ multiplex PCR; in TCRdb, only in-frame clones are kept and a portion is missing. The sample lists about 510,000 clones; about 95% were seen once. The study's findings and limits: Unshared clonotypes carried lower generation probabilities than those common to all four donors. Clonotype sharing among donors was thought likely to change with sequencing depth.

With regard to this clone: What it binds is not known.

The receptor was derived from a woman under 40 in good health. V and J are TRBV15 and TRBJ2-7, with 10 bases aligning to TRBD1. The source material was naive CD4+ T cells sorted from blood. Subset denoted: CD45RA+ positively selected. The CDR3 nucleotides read TGTGCCACCAGCAGAGTCCCCGGGACAGGGGAATACGAGCAGTACTTC. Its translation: CATSRVPGTGEYEQYF. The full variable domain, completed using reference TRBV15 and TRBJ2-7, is DAMVIQNPRYQVTQFGKPVTLSCSQTLNHNVMYWYQQKSSQAPKLLFHYYDKDFNNEADTPDNFQSRRPNTSFCFLDIRSPGLGDTAMYLCATSRVPGTGEYEQYFGPGTRLTVT.